This T cell receptor beta chain was identified during a study of cytomegalovirus exposure and HLA in healthy donors. Study-level findings and limits: In an earlier analysis, about 87% or about 30%: the productive usage of most TCR beta V segments. An assumption of roughly uniform sequencing depth across donors underlay the presence/absence analyses.

Both 60 Vbeta primers and 13 Jbeta primers went into the PCR. Measured with immunoSEQ multiplex PCR; TCRdb has only the in-frame clones, and not every one. The table records some 96,000 clones, 76% of them present only once. Although they were nominally healthy when sampled, donors likely had unrecorded immune exposures. This clone was counted between two and nine times. Its antigen is undetermined. The V gene's germline CDR1 is SGHTA and CDR2 FQGNSA. The CDR3 consists of 16 residues. The junction had 14 bases not matched to a gene; V was cut back by 4 bases and J by 6 bases. V is TRBV7-2 and J is TRBJ1-1; 7 nucleotides align to TRBD1. The receptor's source is a middle-aged man in good health and CMV-seronegative. Sample: PBMCs. Here the CDR3 reads CASSSAPTGVRAEAFF. In DNA form, the CDR3 reads TGTGCCAGCAGCTCAGCACCCACAGGGGTCAGGGCTGAAGCTTTCTTT.